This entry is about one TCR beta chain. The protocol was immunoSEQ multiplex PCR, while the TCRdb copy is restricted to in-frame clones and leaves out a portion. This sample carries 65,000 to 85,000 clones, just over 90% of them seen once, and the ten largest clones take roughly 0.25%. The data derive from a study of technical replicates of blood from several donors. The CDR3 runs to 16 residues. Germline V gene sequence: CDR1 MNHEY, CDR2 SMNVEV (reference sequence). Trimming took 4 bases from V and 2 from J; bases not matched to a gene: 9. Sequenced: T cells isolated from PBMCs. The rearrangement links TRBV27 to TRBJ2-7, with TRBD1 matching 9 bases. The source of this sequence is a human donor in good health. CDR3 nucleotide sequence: TGTGCCAGCAGTTCTCAACAGGGGGCCCGGACCTACGAGCAGTACTTC. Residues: CASSSQQGARTYEQYF.